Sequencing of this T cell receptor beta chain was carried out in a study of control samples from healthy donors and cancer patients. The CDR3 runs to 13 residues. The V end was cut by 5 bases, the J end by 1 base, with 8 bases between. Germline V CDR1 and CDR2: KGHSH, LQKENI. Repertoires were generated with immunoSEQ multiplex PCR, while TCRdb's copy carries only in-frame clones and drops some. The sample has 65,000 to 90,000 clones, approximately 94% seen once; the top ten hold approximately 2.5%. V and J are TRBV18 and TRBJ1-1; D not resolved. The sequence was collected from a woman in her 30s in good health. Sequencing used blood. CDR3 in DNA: TGTGCCAGCTCAGTTTCGGCGAACACTGAAGCTTTCTTT. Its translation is CASSVSANTEAFF.